This is a list of T cell receptor beta chains from one sample in a study of blood T cell repertoires in COVID-19. TCRdb keeps only in-frame clones here, not all; method: immunoSEQ multiplex PCR. The table has about 250,000 clones, around 85% seen once. The sample was peripheral blood. These receptors were obtained from a man aged 50 to 60 with COVID-19, enrolled during active disease. Each CDR3 is given without its conserved first and last residue. The order of the fields is J gene, V gene, CDR3 protein.

j_call: TRBJ1-2; v_call: TRBV20-1; cdr3_aa: SASVGQAYGYT
j_call: TRBJ2-2; v_call: TRBV30; cdr3_aa: AWSAKNTGELF
j_call: TRBJ1-5; v_call: TRBV10-3; cdr3_aa: AISEQGQYSNQPQH
j_call: TRBJ1-3; v_call: TRBV3-1/TRBV3-2; cdr3_aa: ASSQALNMHPGNTIY
j_call: TRBJ1-1; v_call: TRBV5-4; cdr3_aa: ASSDRGMNTEAF
j_call: TRBJ1-6; v_call: TRBV28; cdr3_aa: ASSPRGSSYNSPLH
j_call: TRBJ1-1; v_call: TRBV3-1/TRBV3-2; cdr3_aa: ASSQDSGQRTEAF
j_call: TRBJ1-3; v_call: TRBV6-5; cdr3_aa: ASSYRGYTGNTIY
j_call: TRBJ1-1; v_call: TRBV18; cdr3_aa: ASSPRPGNTEAF
j_call: TRBJ1-5; v_call: TRBV4-1; cdr3_aa: ASSQDNRGLIQPQH
j_call: TRBJ2-1; v_call: TRBV2; cdr3_aa: ASSEERSGGANYNEQF
j_call: TRBJ2-7; v_call: TRBV2; cdr3_aa: ASSPPRGTSG
j_call: TRBJ1-5; v_call: TRBV19; cdr3_aa: ASSIEGGPQPQH
j_call: TRBJ1-5; v_call: TRBV12-2; cdr3_aa: ASRFPRPFSRDNQPQH
j_call: TRBJ1-2; v_call: TRBV6-5; cdr3_aa: ASRKQGTYGYT
j_call: TRBJ2-1; v_call: TRBV3-1/TRBV3-2; cdr3_aa: ASSHAGILGGGAYEQF
j_call: TRBJ1-5; v_call: TRBV7-6; cdr3_aa: ASSLGTGNQPQH
j_call: TRBJ1-5; v_call: TRBV5-8; cdr3_aa: ASSSGGRDNQPQH
j_call: TRBJ2-4; v_call: TRBV18; cdr3_aa: ASSSGEGALKNIQY
j_call: TRBJ1-2; v_call: TRBV30; cdr3_aa: AWSSRTGWYGYT
j_call: TRBJ2-1; v_call: TRBV24-1; cdr3_aa: ATSEQDNEQF
j_call: TRBJ1-1; v_call: TRBV19; cdr3_aa: ASSVGQVGTEAF
j_call: TRBJ2-7; v_call: TRBV3-1/TRBV3-2; cdr3_aa: ASSQDLPRVKLDEQY
j_call: TRBJ2-2; v_call: TRBV4-3; cdr3_aa: ASSPNGGPGELF
j_call: TRBJ2-3; v_call: TRBV27; cdr3_aa: ASSPGTTGTDTQY
j_call: TRBJ1-2; v_call: TRBV18; cdr3_aa: ASSPNQEGPYGYT